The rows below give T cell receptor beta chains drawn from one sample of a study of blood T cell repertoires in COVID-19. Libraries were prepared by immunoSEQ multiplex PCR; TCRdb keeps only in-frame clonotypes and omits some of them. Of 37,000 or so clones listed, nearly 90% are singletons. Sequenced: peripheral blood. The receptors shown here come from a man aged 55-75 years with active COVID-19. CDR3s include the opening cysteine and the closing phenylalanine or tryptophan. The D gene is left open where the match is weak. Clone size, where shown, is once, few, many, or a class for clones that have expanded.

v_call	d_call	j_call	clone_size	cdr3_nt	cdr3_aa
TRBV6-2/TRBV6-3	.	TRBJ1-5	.	TGTGCCAGCAGTTCCACGGGCAATCAGCCCCAGCATTTT	CASSSTGNQPQHF
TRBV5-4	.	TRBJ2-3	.	TGTGCCAGCAGCTTGGCCCTAGCTAGGGATACGCAGTATTTT	CASSLALARDTQYF
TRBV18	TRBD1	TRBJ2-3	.	TGTGCCAGCTCACCACCCGGACAGGGCCCCGCAGATACGCAGTATTTT	CASSPPGQGPADTQYF
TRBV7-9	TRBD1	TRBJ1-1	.	TGTGCCAGCAGCCAACAGGGGCTGAACACTGAAGCTTTCTTT	CASSQQGLNTEAFF
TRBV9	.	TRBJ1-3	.	TGTGCCAGCAGCCCGAGGCGGATTGGAAACACCATATATTTT	CASSPRRIGNTIYF
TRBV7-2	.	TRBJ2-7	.	TGTGCCAGCGGCGACTATTGGACCTACGAGCAGTACTTC	CASGDYWTYEQYF
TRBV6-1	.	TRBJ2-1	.	TGTGCCAGCAGTGAACTCTCCCCGTTCTTC	CASSELSPFF
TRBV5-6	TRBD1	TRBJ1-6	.	TGTGCCAGCAGCCGACAGGGTTCGACCTATAATTCACCCCTCCACTTT	CASSRQGSTYNSPLHF
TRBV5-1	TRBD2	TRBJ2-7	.	TGCGCCAGCAAGGGGGGACTAGCGGGTGACGAGCAGTACTTC	CASKGGLAGDEQYF
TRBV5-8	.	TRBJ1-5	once	TGTGCCAGCAGCTTGTTTCAGAACAATCAGCCCCAGCATTTT	CASSLFQNNQPQHF
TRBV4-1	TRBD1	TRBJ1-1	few	TGCGCCAGCAGTCGCTCTTTTGGGACAGAGAACACTGAAGCTTTCTTT	CASSRSFGTENTEAFF
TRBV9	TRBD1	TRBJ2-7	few	TGTGCCAGCAGCGCAACCGGGACAGGGGCCTACGAGCAGTACTTC	CASSATGTGAYEQYF
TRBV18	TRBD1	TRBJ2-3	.	TGTGCCAGCTCGGGGACAGGGGGCACAGATACGCAGTATTTT	CASSGTGGTDTQYF
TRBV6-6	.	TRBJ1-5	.	TGTGCCAGCAGTTGGGGGCCCGGGGATCAGCCCCAGCATTTT	CASSWGPGDQPQHF
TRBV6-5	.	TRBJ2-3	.	TGTGCCAGCGGGCAGGGGCGGATCACAGATACGCAGTATTTT	CASGQGRITDTQYF
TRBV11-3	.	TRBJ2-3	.	TGTGCCAGCAGCTTAGTAACAGGGACGCAGTATTTT	CASSLVTGTQYF
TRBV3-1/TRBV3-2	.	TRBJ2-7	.	TGTGCCAGCAGCCAAGATGGGCCCTACGAGCAGTACTTC	CASSQDGPYEQYF
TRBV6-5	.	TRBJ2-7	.	TGTGCCAGCAGTAGAACAGGGAGCTCCTACGAGCAGTACTTC	CASSRTGSSYEQYF
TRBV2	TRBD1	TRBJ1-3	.	TGTGCCAGCAGTACCGGGACAGCTACCCAGAGAAACACCATATATTTT	CASSTGTATQRNTIYF
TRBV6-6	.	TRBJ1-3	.	TGTGCCAGCAGCCTTCCCGGAAACACCATATATTTT	CASSLPGNTIYF
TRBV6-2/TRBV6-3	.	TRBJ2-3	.	TGTGCCAGCAGTTACCGAAGCGGCAGAAGCACAGATACGCAGTATTTT	CASSYRSGRSTDTQYF
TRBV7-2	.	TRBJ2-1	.	TGTGCCAGCAAAAGGGTAGGCGAGCGGGCAAACTCCTACAATGAGCAGTTCTTC	CASKRVGERANSYNEQFF
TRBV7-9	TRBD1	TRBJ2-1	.	TGTGCCAGCAGCCCCGGGACAGACAATGAGCAGTTCTTC	CASSPGTDNEQFF
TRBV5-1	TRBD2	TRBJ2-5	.	TGCGCCAGCAGCTTGGTGGCTAGCGGGAGGTTTGAGGAGACCCAGTACTTC	CASSLVASGRFEETQYF
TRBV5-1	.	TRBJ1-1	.	TGCGCCAGCAGCGAACAGGGTTTCGCTGAAGCTTTCTTT	CASSEQGFAEAFF
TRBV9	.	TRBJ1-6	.	TGTGCCAGCAGCGCCAGTATGTCTGTTTATTCACCCCTCCACTTT	CASSASMSVYSPLHF
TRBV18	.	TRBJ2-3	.	TGTGCCAGCTCACCAACGGTAGGGGCGACAGATACGCAGTATTTT	CASSPTVGATDTQYF
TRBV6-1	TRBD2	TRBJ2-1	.	TGTGCCAGCAGTGAACCGCGGGAGACTCTCTACAATGAGCAGTTCTTC	CASSEPRETLYNEQFF
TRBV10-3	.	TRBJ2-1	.	TGTGCCATCAGTGAGGCGGGCTCCTACAATGAGCAGTTCTTC	CAISEAGSYNEQFF
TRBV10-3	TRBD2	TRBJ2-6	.	TGTGCCATCACTGGCGGGAGGGGTGGGGCCAACGTCCTGACTTTC	CAITGGRGGANVLTF
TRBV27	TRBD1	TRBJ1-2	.	TGTGCCAGCAGTTCGACACTGACAGGGGGCGCCGATGGCTACACCTTC	CASSSTLTGGADGYTF
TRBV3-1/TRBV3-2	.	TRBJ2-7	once	TGTGCCAGCAGCCAAGGGGCCCTCGGTTACGAGCAGTACTTC	CASSQGALGYEQYF
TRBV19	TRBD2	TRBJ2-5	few	TGTGCCAGTAGTATGCAACTAGCGGGAAGGGAGACCCAGTACTTC	CASSMQLAGRETQYF
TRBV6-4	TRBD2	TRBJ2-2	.	TGTGCCAGCAGTGCTAGCGGGGGCACCGGGGAGCTGTTTTTT	CASSASGGTGELFF
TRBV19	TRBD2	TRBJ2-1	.	TGTGCCAGTAAGGGGGGGACCTTAATCCCAAGGACTAGCGCCTACAATGAGCAGTTCTTC	CASKGGTLIPRTSAYNEQFF
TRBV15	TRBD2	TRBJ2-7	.	TGTGCCACCAGCAGAGGGCCAGCGGGAGGTCGGTACGAGCAGTACTTC	CATSRGPAGGRYEQYF
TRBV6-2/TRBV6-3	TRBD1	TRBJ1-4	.	TGTGCCAGCAGTATGGGACAGGTTAATGAAAAACTGTTTTTT	CASSMGQVNEKLFF
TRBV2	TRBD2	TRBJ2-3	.	TGTGCCAGCAGAGATACCGCAGGGGCCTCGGGACTAGCGGGAGGTAGGGCAGATACGCAGTATTTT	CASRDTAGASGLAGGRADTQYF
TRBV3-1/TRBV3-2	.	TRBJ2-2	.	TGTGCCAGCAGCCCTTATAACACCGGGGAGCTGTTTTTT	CASSPYNTGELFF
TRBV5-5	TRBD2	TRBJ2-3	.	TGTGCCAGCAGCTTGGAGGGGTTCGGCGGGAGTACCGGAGGCACAGATACGCAGTATTTT	CASSLEGFGGSTGGTDTQYF
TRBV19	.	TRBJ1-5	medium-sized	TGTGCCGGCCGCGCTGAGGGCTACAATCAGCCCCAGCATTTT	CAGRAEGYNQPQHF
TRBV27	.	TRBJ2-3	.	TGTGCCAGCAGTTTACTAGAGAGGGCAGATACGCAGTATTTT	CASSLLERADTQYF
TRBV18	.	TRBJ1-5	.	TGTGCCAGCTCACCAGACACTGATCAGCCCCAGCATTTT	CASSPDTDQPQHF
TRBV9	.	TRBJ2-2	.	TGTGCCAGCAGCGTAGTTGCGTCAGGAACCGGGGAGCTGTTTTTT	CASSVVASGTGELFF
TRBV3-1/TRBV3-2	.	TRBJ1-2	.	TGTGCCAGCAGCCAAGAGGGCAGCTATGGCTACACCTTC	CASSQEGSYGYTF